The T cell receptor (beta chain) described here comes from a study of shared clonotypes between healthy human individuals. The V gene's germline CDR1 is SGHRS and CDR2 YFSETQ. The CDR3 spans 15 residues. The ends lost 0 bases at V and 2 bases at J; junction bases unmatched: 2. Assay: immunoSEQ multiplex PCR; the TCRdb copy retains only in-frame clones and omits some. The repertoire holds hundreds of thousands of clones, with about 74% as singletons. A word on this clone: This sample also contains other DNA sequences that code for the same CDR3.

The chain recombines TRBV5-1 with TRBJ2-1, with 7 bases lining up with TRBD1. Specimen: memory CD4+ T cells sorted from blood. Stated subset: CD45RA-negative fraction. The sequence was obtained from a woman aged 25 to 39 in good health. This CDR3 is CASSLDRGAYNEQFF. The CDR3 coding sequence is TGCGCCAGCAGCTTGGACAGGGGCGCCTACAATGAGCAGTTCTTC. The variable domain in full, with the rest retrieved from reference TRBV5-1 and TRBJ2-1, is KAGVTQTPRYLIKTRGQQVTLSCSPISGHRSVSWYQQTPGQGLQFLFEYFSETQRNKGNFPGRFSGRQFSNSRSEMNVSTLELGDSALYLCASSLDRGAYNEQFFGPGTRLTVL.